The 32 T cell receptor beta chains in this list originate from one sample, sequenced in a study of blood T cells in healthy people across ages. PCR was performed a second time for roughly 7 to 11 cycles using a sample-barcoded 5' primer and a J-beta primer mix. TCRdb analysed the 5' RACE reads with MiXCR anew, one entry per CDR3 protein. In the table there are 800,000 to 950,000 distinct CDR3 sequences, about 37% of which are singletons. Sequencing was carried out using blood. These receptors all stem from a man aged 18 to 30 in good health.

The chain employs TRBV10-3 and TRBJ2-6; D may be TRBD1 (7 bases). The CDR3 extends over 14 amino acids. Trimming removed 7 bases at V and 8 bases at J, with 15 bases between. CDR1 is ENHRY and CDR2 is SYGVKD in the germline V gene. The CDR3 here is CAINQGGWTNVLTF. The CDR3 DNA reads TGTGCCATCAACCAGGGGGGTTGGACCAACGTCCTGACTTTC.

The chain recombines TRBV24-1 with TRBJ2-2; no clear D. The ends were cut back, 3 bases at V and 3 bases at J, with 16 bases in the middle. The CDR3 runs 17 residues. CDR1 and CDR2 (germline): KGHDR, SFDVKD. CDR3 protein: CATSDGFYSVDTGELFF. The CDR3 nucleotides are TGTGCCACCAGTGATGGATTCTACTCCGTAGACACCGGGGAGCTGTTTTTT.

V and J are TRBV12-3 or TRBV12-4 and TRBJ2-1; 9 nucleotides line up with TRBD2. The CDR3 has 16 amino acids. Trimming at V came to 2 bases and at J to 8 bases, leaving 10 bases not matched to a gene. CDR3 amino acids: CASSLSAGGPAYEQFF. In nucleotides, the CDR3 is TGTGCCAGCAGTTTATCCGCGGGAGGGCCGGCGTATGAGCAGTTCTTC.

Concerning this clonotype: This may be a read error: a much more frequent sequence differs by one nucleotide. The chain combines TRBV27 with TRBJ2-1, with D perhaps TRBD2 (6 bases). From germline, CDR1 is MNHEY and CDR2 SMNVEV (reference sequence). Between the trimmed V and J ends, which lost 7 bases and 13 bases, there was a span of 20 bases. The CDR3 loop spans 13 amino acids. CDR3 in amino acids: CASTGVGRETQFF. Here the CDR3 DNA reads TGTGCCAGCACGGGGGTAGGGCGAGAGACCCAGTTCTTC.

The chain has TRBV12-3 or TRBV12-4 and TRBJ2-3, with D unclear. V gave up 7 bases and J gave up 4 bases, with 18 bases separating them. The CDR3 contains 15 residues. The DNA of the CDR3 is TGTGCCAGCAACGATGGGGAACTAAGCGCAGATACGCAGTATTTT. Amino acids: CASNDGELSADTQYF.

V gene TRBV12-3 or TRBV12-4 combines with J gene TRBJ1-2; no reliable D call. This CDR3 is built from 11 residues. V dropped 2 bases and J dropped 8 bases, with 6 bases sitting between them. This CDR3 reads CASSLMGGYTF. The CDR3, as DNA: TGTGCCAGCAGTTTAATGGGGGGCTACACCTTC.

This chain links TRBV2 with TRBJ2-7; D possibly corresponds to TRBD1 (7 bases). This CDR3 has 16 residues. Germline V gene sequence: CDR1 SNHLY, CDR2 FYNNEI. V dropped 7 bases and J dropped 3 bases, with 22 bases sitting between them. The CDR3 loop is CASIPEGGTAHYEQYF. As DNA, the CDR3 is TGTGCCAGCATCCCTGAAGGCGGGACAGCTCACTACGAGCAGTACTTC.

This clonotype has more than one count but fewer than ten. The chain employs TRBV5-4 and TRBJ2-5; 7 bases are shared with TRBD1. V lost 0 bases, J lost 2 bases, and 7 bases stayed unmatched. The CDR3 is 16 residues long. CDR1 SGHNT and CDR2 YYREEE come from the germline V gene (reference sequence). CDR3 in DNA: TGTGCCAGCAGCTTGGCACCCGGGACAGCTCAAGAGACCCAGTACTTC. The encoded protein is CASSLAPGTAQETQYF.

This clonotype turned up a few times. The chain is built from TRBV20-1 and TRBJ2-1; 10 positions match TRBD2. The V gene end was trimmed by 1 base and the J gene end by 4 bases; junction bases not matched to a gene: 10. Germline CDR1 reads DFQATT; CDR2 reads SNEGSKA (reference sequence). The CDR3 loop spans 17 amino acids. In DNA, the CDR3 is TGCAGTGCTAGAGGACTAGCGGGCCCAAAAACTTACAATGAGCAGTTCTTC. Amino acid sequence: CSARGLAGPKTYNEQFF.

In this sample, this clonotype turned up a few times. Just one base apart from a much larger clone, this may be a read error. The chain combines TRBV5-6 with TRBJ2-7, with 10 bases aligning to TRBD2. V shed 8 bases and J 7 bases; nucleotides not matched to a gene: 15. The CDR3 spans 15 residues. Germline CDR1 reads SGHDT; CDR2 reads YYEEEE. The CDR3 protein is CASCLLAGLYNEQYF. CDR3 nucleotides: TGTGCCAGTTGCCTACTAGCGGGGCTCTACAATGAGCAGTACTTC. Full variable domain (missing parts from reference TRBV5-6 and TRBJ2-7): DAGVTQSPTHLIKTRGQQVTLRCSPKSGHDTVSWYQQALGQGPQFIFQYYEEEERQRGNFPDRFSGHQFPNYSSELNVNALLLGDSALYLCASCLLAGLYNEQYFGPGTRLTVT.

This clonotype was detected only a few times. The J gene is TRBJ2-7, the V gene TRBV30; TRBD1 matches 7 bases. The CDR3 runs to 13 residues. The germline V gene has CDR1 GTSNPN and CDR2 SVGIG (reference sequence). V shed 3 bases and J 0 bases; nucleotides not matched to a gene: 2. The CDR3, as DNA: TGTGCCTGGAGGTCAGGGGGCTCCTACGAGCAGTACTTC. Its protein is CAWRSGGSYEQYF.

This clonotype showed up just a few times. The chain recombines TRBV4-1 with TRBJ2-1; D not resolved. The CDR3 is 15 residues long. Trimming pared 0 bases from V and 2 bases from J, leaving 8 bases between. Germline CDR1 MGHRA, CDR2 YSYEKL. CDR3 sequence reads: CASSQDLFPYNEQFF. The CDR3 coding sequence is TGCGCCAGCAGCCAAGACTTATTTCCCTACAATGAGCAGTTCTTC.

In this sample, this clonotype turned up many times. The chain employs TRBV29-1 and TRBJ2-1; D call uncertain. Germline assignment: CDR1 SQVTM and CDR2 ANQGSEA. The CDR3 has 14 residues. V was clipped by 3 bases and J by 2 bases, with 11 bases between them. As DNA, the CDR3 is TGCAGCGTTGAGACCTTCGTGACCTACAATGAGCAGTTCTTC. As protein: CSVETFVTYNEQFF.

This clonotype was seen repeatedly, ten times or more. The chain links TRBV9 to TRBJ1-2, with D maybe TRBD1 (5 bases). The germline V and J ends were trimmed by 0 bases and 3 bases, with 12 bases remaining between them. The germline V gene encodes CDR1 SGDLS and CDR2 YYNGEE. This CDR3 spans 15 amino acids. CDR3 coding DNA: TGTGCCAGCAGCGTAGCGACAGAAGGACACTATGGCTACACCTTC. It specifies CASSVATEGHYGYTF.

J is TRBJ1-4 and V is TRBV20-1; D call uncertain. The CDR3 spans 11 residues. Germline CDR1 DFQATT, CDR2 SNEGSKA (reference sequence). Trimming took off 1 base at V and 8 bases at J, with 5 bases between the two ends. The DNA of the CDR3 is TGCAGTGCTAGAGGCAAAGAAAAACTGTTTTTT. Its protein is CSARGKEKLFF.

The rearrangement links TRBV20-1 to TRBJ1-1; D not resolved. V was trimmed by 0 bases and J by 1 base, leaving 9 bases between them. Germline CDR1 reads DFQATT; CDR2 reads SNEGSKA (reference sequence). The CDR3 has 14 residues. This CDR3 is CSARDGSANTEAFF. CDR3 DNA: TGCAGTGCTAGAGATGGGTCCGCGAACACTGAAGCTTTCTTT.

The gene calls are TRBV9 and TRBJ2-1, with 7 bases aligning to TRBD2. Germline assignment: CDR1 SGDLS and CDR2 YYNGEE. After removal of 3 bases from V and 0 bases from J, the junction contained 6 bases not matched to a gene. The length of the CDR3 is 16 residues. CDR3 in amino acids: CASSAEAGSSYNEQFF. CDR3 bases: TGTGCCAGCAGCGCGGAAGCGGGGAGCTCCTACAATGAGCAGTTCTTC.

This clonotype was seen only a few times. The chain recombines TRBV29-1 with TRBJ2-3, with D tentatively TRBD1 (5 bases). Germline V gene sequence: CDR1 SQVTM, CDR2 ANQGSEA. The V end was cut by 4 bases, the J end by 6 bases, with 14 bases between. The CDR3 is 13 amino acids. Here the CDR3 DNA reads TGCAGCGTTGGTGGCAGGGCAGGCGATACGCAGTATTTT. Translating it yields CSVGGRAGDTQYF.

The chain employs TRBV20-1 and TRBJ2-7; the D gene is possibly TRBD2 (5 bases). From germline, CDR1 is DFQATT and CDR2 SNEGSKA (reference sequence). The V gene lost 1 base and the J gene lost 7 bases, with 14 bases spanning the gap. This CDR3 has 13 residues. This CDR3 is CSARGTEIREQYF. The CDR3 DNA is TGCAGTGCTAGAGGGACTGAGATAAGGGAGCAGTACTTC.

The J gene is TRBJ2-3, the V gene TRBV7-3, with no clear D. The germline V and J ends were trimmed by 5 bases and 4 bases, with 13 bases remaining between them. The CDR3 totals 14 residues. In germline, CDR1 is SGHTA, CDR2 FQGTGA. CDR3 bases: TGTGCCAGCAGCCAAGACGGGCGATCAGATACGCAGTATTTT. This codes for CASSQDGRSDTQYF.

This clonotype was recorded many times. The chain links TRBV6-2 or TRBV6-3 to TRBJ2-7; unclear D gene. The germline CDR1 and CDR2 sequences are MNHEY and SVGEGT. Trimming shortened V by 0 bases and J by 3 bases, and 6 bases separated the two germline ends. The CDR3 loop spans 13 amino acids. CDR3 DNA sequence: TGTGCCAGCAGTTACTCAGCCTACTACGAGCAGTACTTC. This codes for CASSYSAYYEQYF.

The gene calls are TRBV10-3 and TRBJ2-5; the match to TRBD2 covers 7 bases. CDR1 is ENHRY, CDR2 SYGVKD, per germline. The V segment lost 4 bases and the J segment 9 bases; nucleotides outside the gene matches: 8. The CDR3 spans 13 residues. The CDR3 loop reads CAISAGLAGAQYF. The CDR3 bases are TGTGCCATCAGTGCCGGACTTGCGGGGGCCCAGTACTTC.

This clonotype occurred many times. This rearrangement joins TRBV11-1 to TRBJ1-2; D unresolved. V was clipped by 5 bases and J by 8 bases, with 9 bases between them. Per the germline V gene, CDR1 is SGHAT and CDR2 is FQDESV (reference sequence). The CDR3 loop spans 11 amino acids. CDR3 amino acids: CASSHTEGYTF. CDR3 in DNA: TGTGCCAGCAGCCACACGGAGGGCTACACCTTC. Full variable domain (rest looked up from reference TRBV11-1 and TRBJ1-2): EAEVAQSPRYKITEKSQAVAFWCDPISGHATLYWYRQILGQGPELLVQFQDESVVDDSQLPKDRFSAERLKGVDSTLKIQPAELGDSAMYLCASSHTEGYTFGSGTRLTVV.

This chain connects TRBV27 to TRBJ2-1; 8 bases align to TRBD2. Trimming took 6 bases from V and 2 from J; bases not matched to a gene: 3. Germline V gene sequence: CDR1 MNHEY, CDR2 SMNVEV (reference sequence). The CDR3 has 14 amino acids. CDR3 in amino acids: CASRLAGPYNEQFF. CDR3 sequence (DNA): TGTGCCAGCAGGCTAGCGGGTCCCTACAATGAGCAGTTCTTC.

This clonotype has at least ten counts. The chain carries TRBV29-1 and TRBJ2-7; D is unclear. The CDR3 sequence is 14 residues long. Germline CDR1 and CDR2: SQVTM and ANQGSEA. Trimming removed 2 bases from V and 7 bases from J, with 18 bases in between. CDR3 nucleotide sequence: TGCAGCGTTGAATCTGAAATGGGCGTCTATGAGCAGTACTTC. Translated, it gives CSVESEMGVYEQYF.

The gene calls are TRBV7-2 and TRBJ1-1; D is unclear. The CDR3 runs to 13 residues. V was clipped by 0 bases and J by 8 bases, with 10 bases between them. Looked up from germline, CDR1 is SGHTA and CDR2 is FQGNSA. The CDR3 loop reads CASSLASGLEAFF. The CDR3 DNA sequence: TGTGCCAGCAGCTTAGCGTCCGGGTTGGAAGCTTTCTTT.

The chain combines TRBV29-1 with TRBJ1-2, with D hard to call. Per germline, CDR1 SQVTM and CDR2 ANQGSEA. The CDR3 runs 14 residues. V was clipped by 6 bases and J by 1 base, with 15 bases between them. Written as DNA, the CDR3 is TGCAGCGTGGAGCTATTGACAAGTAACTATGGCTACACCTTC. Its translation: CSVELLTSNYGYTF.

The rearrangement uses TRBV20-1 and TRBJ2-5; 13 bases line up with TRBD2. The CDR3 consists of 15 residues. V trimming: 3 bases; J trimming: 6 bases; junction bases outside the gene matches: 7. Per germline, CDR1 DFQATT and CDR2 SNEGSKA (reference sequence). The DNA of the CDR3 is TGCAGTGCTAGGGGACTAGCGGGGTTCGGGAAGACCCAGTACTTC. Translating it yields CSARGLAGFGKTQYF.

This clonotype appeared a few times. This chain connects TRBV6-2 or TRBV6-3 to TRBJ1-1, with D unclear. CDR3 length equals 13 residues. In germline, CDR1 is MNHEY, CDR2 SVGEGT. V dropped 8 bases and J dropped 4 bases, with 14 bases sitting between them. CDR3 DNA: TGTGCCAGCTGTGAGGGCCTGGGCACTGAAGCTTTCTTT. This sequence encodes CASCEGLGTEAFF.

This clonotype was counted between two and nine times. This chain connects TRBV2 to TRBJ1-6; 9 nucleotides match TRBD1. With 7 bases clipped from V and 10 bases from J, the junction kept 11 bases outside the gene matches. Germline CDR1 SNHLY, CDR2 FYNNEI. There are 15 residues in the CDR3. The CDR3 sequence: CASTRDRDRVSPLHF. The CDR3 DNA reads as TGTGCCAGCACAAGGGACCGGGACAGGGTGTCACCCCTCCACTTT.

In its sample, this clonotype was seen once. A much bigger clone sits one base away, suggesting this may be a read error. The rearrangement joins TRBV29-1 to TRBJ2-5, with 10 bases that match TRBD1. The CDR3 spans 13 residues. Germline assignment: CDR1 SQVTM and CDR2 ANQGSEA. This chain's CDR3 is CSLRDRGQETPYF. For the CDR3, the DNA is TGCAGCTTACGGGACAGGGGACAAGAGACCCCGTACTTC. Full variable domain (remainder filled in from reference TRBV29-1 and TRBJ2-5): SAVISQKPSRDICQRGTSLTIQCQVDSQVTMMFWYRQQPGQSLTLIATANQGSEATYESGFVIDKFPISRPNLTFSTLTVSNMSPEDSSIYLCSLRDRGQETPYFGPGTRLLVL.

The chain is built from TRBV28 and TRBJ2-3, with a possible D match to TRBD2 (6 bases). Germline V CDR1 and CDR2: MDHEN, SYDVKM. CDR3 length: 15 amino acids. V lost 4 bases and J lost 0, with 11 bases in between. The CDR3 loop is CASSSGVRSTDTQYF. In DNA, the CDR3 is TGTGCCAGCAGTTCGGGGGTCCGTAGCACAGATACGCAGTATTTT. Drawing the rest from reference TRBV28 and TRBJ2-3, the complete variable domain is DVKVTQSSRYLVKRTGEKVFLECVQDMDHENMFWYRQDPGLGLRLIYFSYDVKMKEKGDIPEGYSVSREKKERFSLILESASTNQTSMYLCASSSGVRSTDTQYFGPGTRLTVL.